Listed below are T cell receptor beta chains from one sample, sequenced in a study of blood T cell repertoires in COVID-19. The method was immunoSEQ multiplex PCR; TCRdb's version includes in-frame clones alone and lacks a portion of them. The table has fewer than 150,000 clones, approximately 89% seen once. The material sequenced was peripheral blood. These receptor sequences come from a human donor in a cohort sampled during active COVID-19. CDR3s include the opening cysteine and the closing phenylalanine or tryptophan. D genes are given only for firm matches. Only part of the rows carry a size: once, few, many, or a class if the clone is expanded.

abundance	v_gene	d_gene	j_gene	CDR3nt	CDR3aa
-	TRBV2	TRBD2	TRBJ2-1	TGTGCCAGCAGCGGGGAGGGACTAGGCCGAAATGAGCAGTTCTTC	CASSGEGLGRNEQFF
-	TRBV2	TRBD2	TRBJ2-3	TGTGCCAGCAGGGAGACTAGCGGGCTCCCCGGTACGCAGTATTTT	CASRETSGLPGTQYF
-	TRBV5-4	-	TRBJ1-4	TGTGCCAGCAGCTCAGGGTTGGTGAATGAAAAACTGTTTTTT	CASSSGLVNEKLFF
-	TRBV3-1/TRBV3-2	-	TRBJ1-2	TGTGCCAGCAGCCAACGGGCAGGGGCGCTTGGTGGCTACACCTTC	CASSQRAGALGGYTF
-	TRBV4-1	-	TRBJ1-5	TGCGCCAGCAGCCCGTCCGGGGGCAATCAGCCCCAGCATTTT	CASSPSGGNQPQHF
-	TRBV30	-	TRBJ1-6	TGTGCCTGCACAGGCAAAATTAATTCACCCCTCCACTTT	CACTGKINSPLHF
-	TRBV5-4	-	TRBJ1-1	TGTGCCAGCAGCTTGGAACCTTCCGGGGCTGAAGCTTTCTTT	CASSLEPSGAEAFF
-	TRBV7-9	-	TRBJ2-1	TGTGCCAGCAGCGGTGACACGGCCCCCTACAATGAGCAGTTCTTC	CASSGDTAPYNEQFF
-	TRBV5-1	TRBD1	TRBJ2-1	TGCGCCAGCAGCTGGGGGGACAGGGGGCGCATAGATGAGCAGTTCTTC	CASSWGDRGRIDEQFF
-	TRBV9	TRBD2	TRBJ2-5	TGTGCCAGCAGCGTAGCTGGGGAGGGATTCCAAGAGACCCAGTACTTC	CASSVAGEGFQETQYF
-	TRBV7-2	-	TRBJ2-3	TGTGCCAGCAGCTCCGTCTCCCCGACAGATACGCAGTATTTT	CASSSVSPTDTQYF
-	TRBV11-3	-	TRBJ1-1	TGTGCCAGCAGCTTAGGCAGGGCTGAAGCTTTCTTT	CASSLGRAEAFF
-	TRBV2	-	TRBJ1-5	TGTGCCAGCAGTGAACGGCAGGGCTTCTCTGTGCCCCAGCATTTT	CASSERQGFSVPQHF
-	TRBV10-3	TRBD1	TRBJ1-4	TGTGCCACCGCGGGGACAGGGCATGAAAAACTGTTTTTT	CATAGTGHEKLFF
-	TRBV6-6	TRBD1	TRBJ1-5	TGTGCCAGCAGTGGGACAGGGGTTTCGAGTCAGCCCCAGCATTTT	CASSGTGVSSQPQHF
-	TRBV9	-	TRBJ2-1	TGTGCCAGCAGCGTTAGACTAGTCGAGTACAATGAGCAGTTCTTC	CASSVRLVEYNEQFF
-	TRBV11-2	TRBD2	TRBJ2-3	TGTGCCAGCAGCGAGCGGGACTCTTTT	CASSERDSF
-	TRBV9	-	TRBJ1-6	TGTGCCAGCAGCGTTGGAGGACAGTATAATTCACCCCTCCACTTT	CASSVGGQYNSPLHF
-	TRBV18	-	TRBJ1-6	TGTGCCAGCTCACGCGGAGCCGAGAATTCACCCCTCCACTTT	CASSRGAENSPLHF
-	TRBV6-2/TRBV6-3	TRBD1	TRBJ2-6	TGTGCCAGCAGTGATCCCGGGACAGGGCCCTCTGGGGCCAACGTCCTGACTTTC	CASSDPGTGPSGANVLTF
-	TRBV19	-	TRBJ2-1	TGTGCCAGTAGCCTAGCCGATGAGCAGTTCTTC	CASSLADEQFF
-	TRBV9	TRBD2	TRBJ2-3	TGTGCCAGCAGCGTAGGGACTAGCGGTAGCACAGATACGCAGTATTTT	CASSVGTSGSTDTQYF
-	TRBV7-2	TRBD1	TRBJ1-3	TGTGCCAGCAGCCGGGACAGGGCGAGGGGAAACACCATATATTTT	CASSRDRARGNTIYF
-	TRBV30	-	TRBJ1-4	TGTGCCTGGACGAAGGCCGGGAGAGCGGGAGAAAAACTGTTTTTT	CAWTKAGRAGEKLFF
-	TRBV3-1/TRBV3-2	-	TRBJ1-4	TGTGCCAGCAGCGGCGGCGGTGCAACTAATGAAAAACTGTTTTTT	CASSGGGATNEKLFF
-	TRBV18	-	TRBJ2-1	TGTGCCAGCTCACCCAATCCAGAGGCCAATGAGCAGTTCTTC	CASSPNPEANEQFF
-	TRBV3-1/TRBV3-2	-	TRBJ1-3	TGTGCCAGCAGCCAAGTGTCCAGGATTGGAAACACCATATATTTT	CASSQVSRIGNTIYF
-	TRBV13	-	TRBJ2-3	TGTGCCAGCAGTCACCGGGACTCTCCCACAGATACGCAGTATTTT	CASSHRDSPTDTQYF
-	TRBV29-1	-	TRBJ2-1	TGCAGCGTTCCTCGGGGGGCCTCGCCCCCGTTCTTC	CSVPRGASPPFF
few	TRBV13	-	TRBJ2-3	TGTGCCAGCAGCTCGGACTCCGATACGCAGTATTTT	CASSSDSDTQYF
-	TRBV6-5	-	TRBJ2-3	TGTGCCAGCAAGAAACTAGGATCTGTTACAGATACGCAGTATTTT	CASKKLGSVTDTQYF
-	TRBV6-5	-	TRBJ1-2	TGTGCCAGCAGAGACCAGTTACAGGCTAACTATGGCTACACCTTC	CASRDQLQANYGYTF
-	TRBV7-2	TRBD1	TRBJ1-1	TGTGCCAGCAGCTTAGTTACAGGGGGCAGGGCTGAAGCTTTCTTT	CASSLVTGGRAEAFF
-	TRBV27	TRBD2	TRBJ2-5	TGTGCCAGCAGCCTTCGCAGCGGGAGAGGGTGGCAAGAGACCCAGTACTTC	CASSLRSGRGWQETQYF
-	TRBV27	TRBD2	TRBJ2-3	TGTGCCAGCGGGTCGACTAGCGGCACAGATACGCAGTATTTT	CASGSTSGTDTQYF
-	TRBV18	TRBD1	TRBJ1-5	TGTGCCAGCTCAATCGGGACAGATAGCAATCAGCCCCAGCATTTT	CASSIGTDSNQPQHF
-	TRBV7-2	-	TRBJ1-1	TGTGCCAGCAGCTTATCCGGGTTCGGGACTGAAGCTTTCTTT	CASSLSGFGTEAFF
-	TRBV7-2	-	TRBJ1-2	TGTGCCAGCAGCCCGGACGGGGATGGCTACACCTTC	CASSPDGDGYTF
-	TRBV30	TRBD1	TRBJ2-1	TGTGCCTGGAGTGGCGGTCAGGGGGCTGGCGGGTCAGGTCGATACAATGAGCAGTTCTTC	CAWSGGQGAGGSGRYNEQFF
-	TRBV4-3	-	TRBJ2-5	TGCGCCAGCAGCCAAGAAGGAGGGGTTCAAGAGACCCAGTACTTC	CASSQEGGVQETQYF
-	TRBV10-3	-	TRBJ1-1	TGTGCCATCAGTGAGCCAGACCGGAGCGCTGAAGCTTTCTTT	CAISEPDRSAEAFF
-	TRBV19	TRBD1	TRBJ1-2	TGTGCCACCCGAACAGGGGTCCTATATGGCTACACCTTC	CATRTGVLYGYTF
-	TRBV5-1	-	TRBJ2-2	TGCGCCAGCAGCCCCAGAGCGGGTAGGAACACCGGGGAGCTGTTTTTT	CASSPRAGRNTGELFF
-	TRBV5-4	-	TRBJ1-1	TGTGCCAGCACCCGGGGTCAGGAAACGAACACTGAAGCTTTCTTT	CASTRGQETNTEAFF
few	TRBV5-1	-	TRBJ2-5	TGCGCCAGCAGCTCGGACTGGGGAGTGGAGACCCAGTACTTC	CASSSDWGVETQYF
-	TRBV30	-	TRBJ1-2	TGTGCCTGGAAGCCAGGACAAAACTATGGCTACACCTTC	CAWKPGQNYGYTF
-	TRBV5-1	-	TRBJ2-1	TGCGCCAGCAGCGCCCGTGGGGGCGTTCAAGGCTATGAGCAGTTCTTC	CASSARGGVQGYEQFF
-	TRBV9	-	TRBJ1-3	TGTGCCAGCAGCACCCGGGACTCTGGAAACACCATATATTTT	CASSTRDSGNTIYF
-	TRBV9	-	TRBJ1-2	TGTGCCAGCACCCAGATGGGGGGAGCGTATGGCTACACCTTC	CASTQMGGAYGYTF
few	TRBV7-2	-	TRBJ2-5	TGTGCCAGCAGCTTAGCGGCTGCCGGGCAAGAGACCCAGTACTTC	CASSLAAAGQETQYF
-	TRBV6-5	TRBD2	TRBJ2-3	TGTGCCAGCAGAATACTAGCGGGAGGGGATACGCAGTATTTT	CASRILAGGDTQYF
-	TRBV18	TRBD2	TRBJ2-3	TGTGCCAGCTCACCCATTCAGACTAGCGGGAGAAACACAGATACGCAGTATTTT	CASSPIQTSGRNTDTQYF
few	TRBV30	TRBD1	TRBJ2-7	TGTGCCTGGGGTTCATTTCGGGACAGGGGGTCGAGTTTGAATTCCGAGCAGTACTTC	CAWGSFRDRGSSLNSEQYF
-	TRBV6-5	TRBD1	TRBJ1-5	TGTGCCAGCAGCGACAGGGTTTATCAGCCCCAGCATTTT	CASSDRVYQPQHF
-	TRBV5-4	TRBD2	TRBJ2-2	TGTGCCAGCAGCCAGGGACTAGCGGGGGTGTCCGGGGAGCTGTTTTTT	CASSQGLAGVSGELFF
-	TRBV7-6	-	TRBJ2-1	TGTGCCAGCAGCTCCATACAGGGAGCGAAGTCCTACAATGAGCAGTTCTTC	CASSSIQGAKSYNEQFF
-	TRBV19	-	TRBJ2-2	TGTGCCAGTAGTATGGCCAGGTCCGCGAACACCGGGGAGCTGTTTTTT	CASSMARSANTGELFF